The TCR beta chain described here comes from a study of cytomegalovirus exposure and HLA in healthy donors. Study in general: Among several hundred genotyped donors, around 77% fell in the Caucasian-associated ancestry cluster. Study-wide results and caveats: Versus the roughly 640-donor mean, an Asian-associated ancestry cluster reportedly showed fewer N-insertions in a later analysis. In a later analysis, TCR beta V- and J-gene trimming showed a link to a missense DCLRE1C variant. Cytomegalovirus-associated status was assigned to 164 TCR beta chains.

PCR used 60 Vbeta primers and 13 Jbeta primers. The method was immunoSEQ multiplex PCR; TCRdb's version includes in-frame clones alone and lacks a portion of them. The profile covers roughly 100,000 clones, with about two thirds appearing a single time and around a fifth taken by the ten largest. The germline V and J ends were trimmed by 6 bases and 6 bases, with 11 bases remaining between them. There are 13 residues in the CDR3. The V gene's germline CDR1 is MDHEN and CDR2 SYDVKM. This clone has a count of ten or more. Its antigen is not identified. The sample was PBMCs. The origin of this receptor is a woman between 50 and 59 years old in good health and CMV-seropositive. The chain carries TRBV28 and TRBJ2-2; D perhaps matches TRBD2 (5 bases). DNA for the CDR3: TGTGCCAGCAGGTTCGGGGTCGCCGGGGAGCTGTTTTTT. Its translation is CASRFGVAGELFF.